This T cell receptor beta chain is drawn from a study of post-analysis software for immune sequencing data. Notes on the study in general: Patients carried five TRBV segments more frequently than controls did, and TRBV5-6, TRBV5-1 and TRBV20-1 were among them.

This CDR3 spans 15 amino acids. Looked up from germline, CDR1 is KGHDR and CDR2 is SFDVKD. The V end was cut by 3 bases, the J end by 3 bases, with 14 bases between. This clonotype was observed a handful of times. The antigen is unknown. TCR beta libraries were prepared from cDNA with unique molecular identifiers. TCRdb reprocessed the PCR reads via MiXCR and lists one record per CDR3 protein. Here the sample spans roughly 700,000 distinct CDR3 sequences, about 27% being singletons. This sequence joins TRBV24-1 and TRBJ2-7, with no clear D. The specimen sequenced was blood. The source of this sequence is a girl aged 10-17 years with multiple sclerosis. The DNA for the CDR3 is TGTGCCACCAGTGATGCTCGAAACCCCGTCTACGAGCAGTACTTC. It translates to CATSDARNPVYEQYF.